This T cell receptor beta chain was sequenced in a study of cytomegalovirus exposure and HLA in healthy donors. Overall study findings and caveats: First-cohort TCR clusters tended to co-occur in the approximately 110 validation repertoires, a later analysis found. Among TCR beta chains, those listed as cytomegalovirus-associated numbered under 200.

Measured with immunoSEQ multiplex PCR; TCRdb has only the in-frame clones, and not every one. The table includes 50,000 to 65,000 clones, approximately 95% detected once. About this clone itself: Antigen specificity is unknown.

Sequenced material: PBMCs. The sequence came from a woman between 18 and 29 years old in good health and CMV-seropositive.

The CDR3 loop reads CASSLGQGYNEQFF. In DNA form, the CDR3 reads TGCGCCAGCAGCTTGGGACAGGGCTACAATGAGCAGTTCTTC. The V gene is TRBV5-1, the J gene TRBJ2-1; 7 bases fit TRBD1. The CDR3 is made up of 14 amino acids. Trimming removed 0 bases from V and 3 bases from J; junction bases left unmatched: 0. Germline lookup yields CDR1 SGHRS and CDR2 YFSETQ.